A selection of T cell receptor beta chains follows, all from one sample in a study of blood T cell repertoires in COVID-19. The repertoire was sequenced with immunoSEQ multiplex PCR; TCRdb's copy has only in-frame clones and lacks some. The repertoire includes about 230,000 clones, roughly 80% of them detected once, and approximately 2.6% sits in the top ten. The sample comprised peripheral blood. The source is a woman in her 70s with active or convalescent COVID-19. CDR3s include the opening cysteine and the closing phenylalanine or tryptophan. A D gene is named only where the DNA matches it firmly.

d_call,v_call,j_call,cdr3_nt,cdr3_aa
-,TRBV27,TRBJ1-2,TGTGCCAGCAGGAGCAATCAGGGTGGCGGCTACACCTTC,CASRSNQGGGYTF
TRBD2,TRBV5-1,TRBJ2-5,TGCGCCAGCAGCTTTGGGAGTAGCGGGAGCCAAGAGACCCAGTACTTC,CASSFGSSGSQETQYF
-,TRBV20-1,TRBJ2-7,TGCAGTGCTAGTGGAGGGGGCTACGAGCAGTACTTC,CSASGGGYEQYF
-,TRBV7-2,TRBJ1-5,TGTGCCAGCAGCTTTCAACACAGTCTGGGTCAGCCCCAGCATTTT,CASSFQHSLGQPQHF
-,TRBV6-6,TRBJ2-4,TGTGCCAAACAACTGAGACAGAACCTAAACATTCAGTACTTC,CAKQLRQNLNIQYF
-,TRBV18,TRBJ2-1,TGTGCCAGCTCACCGTCACAGGTCTCAGGTGAGCAGTTCTTC,CASSPSQVSGEQFF
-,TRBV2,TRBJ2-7,TGTGCCGGGTGGGGGCAGACCTACGAGCAGTACTTC,CAGWGQTYEQYF
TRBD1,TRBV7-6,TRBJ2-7,TGTGCCAGCAGCTTCGGGACAGGGCGGAACGAGCAGTACTTC,CASSFGTGRNEQYF
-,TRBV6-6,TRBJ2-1,TGTGCCAGCACGACCAACCGGGATTACAATGAGCAGTTCTTC,CASTTNRDYNEQFF
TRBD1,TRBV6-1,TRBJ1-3,TGTGCCAGCAGTGAAGCGCTTCAGGGGGCTTCTGGAAACACCATATATTTT,CASSEALQGASGNTIYF
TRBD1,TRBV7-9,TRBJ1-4,TGTGCCAGCAGCGCAGGACAGGGGGCAACTAATGAAAAACTGTTTTTT,CASSAGQGATNEKLFF